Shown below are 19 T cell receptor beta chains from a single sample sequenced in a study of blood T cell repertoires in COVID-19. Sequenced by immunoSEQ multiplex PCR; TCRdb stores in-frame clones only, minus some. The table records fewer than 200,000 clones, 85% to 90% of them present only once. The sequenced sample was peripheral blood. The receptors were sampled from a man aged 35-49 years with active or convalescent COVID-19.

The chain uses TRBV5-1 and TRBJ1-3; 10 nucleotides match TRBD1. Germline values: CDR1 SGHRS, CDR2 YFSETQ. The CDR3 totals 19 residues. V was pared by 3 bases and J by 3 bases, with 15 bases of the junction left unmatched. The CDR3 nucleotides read TGCGCCAGCAGCTCCCCGACAGGGGGCCTTGATAAAGGTGGAAACACCATATATTTT. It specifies CASSSPTGGLDKGGNTIYF. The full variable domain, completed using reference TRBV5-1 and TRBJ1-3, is KAGVTQTPRYLIKTRGQQVTLSCSPISGHRSVSWYQQTPGQGLQFLFEYFSETQRNKGNFPGRFSGRQFSNSRSEMNVSTLELGDSALYLCASSSPTGGLDKGGNTIYFGEGSWLTVV.

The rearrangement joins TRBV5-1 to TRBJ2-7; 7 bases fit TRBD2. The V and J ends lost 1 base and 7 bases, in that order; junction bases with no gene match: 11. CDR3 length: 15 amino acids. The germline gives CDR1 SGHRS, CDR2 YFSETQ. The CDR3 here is CASSLLGGSRLEQYF. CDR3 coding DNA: TGCGCCAGCAGCTTGCTGGGCGGGAGCCGACTTGAGCAGTACTTC. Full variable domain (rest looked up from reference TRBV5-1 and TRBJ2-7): KAGVTQTPRYLIKTRGQQVTLSCSPISGHRSVSWYQQTPGQGLQFLFEYFSETQRNKGNFPGRFSGRQFSNSRSEMNVSTLELGDSALYLCASSLLGGSRLEQYFGPGTRLTVT.

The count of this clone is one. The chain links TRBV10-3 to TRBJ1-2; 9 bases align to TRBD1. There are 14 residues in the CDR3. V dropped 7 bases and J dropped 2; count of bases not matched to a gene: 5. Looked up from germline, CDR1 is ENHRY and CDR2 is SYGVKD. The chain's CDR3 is CAIKQQGANYGYTF. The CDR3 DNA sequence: TGTGCCATCAAACAACAGGGGGCAAACTATGGCTACACCTTC.

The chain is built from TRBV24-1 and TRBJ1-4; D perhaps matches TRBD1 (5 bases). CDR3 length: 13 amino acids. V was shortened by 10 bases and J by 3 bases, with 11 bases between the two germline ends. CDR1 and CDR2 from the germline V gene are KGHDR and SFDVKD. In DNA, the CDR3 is TGTGCCACGGCTGGGGCGTCTAATGAAAAACTGTTTTTT. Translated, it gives CATAGASNEKLFF.

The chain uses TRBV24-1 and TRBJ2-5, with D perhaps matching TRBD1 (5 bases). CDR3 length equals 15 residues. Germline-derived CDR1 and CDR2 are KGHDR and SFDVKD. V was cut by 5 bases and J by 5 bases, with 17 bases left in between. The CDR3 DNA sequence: TGTGCCACCAGTGCTAAGCAGGGCGCCAGGGAGACCCAGTACTTC. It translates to CATSAKQGARETQYF.

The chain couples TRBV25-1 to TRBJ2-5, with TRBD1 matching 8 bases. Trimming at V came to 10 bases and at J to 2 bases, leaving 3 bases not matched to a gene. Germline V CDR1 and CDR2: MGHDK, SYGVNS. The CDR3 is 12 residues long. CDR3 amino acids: CATRTGQETQYF. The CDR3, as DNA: TGTGCCACCAGGACAGGGCAAGAGACCCAGTACTTC.

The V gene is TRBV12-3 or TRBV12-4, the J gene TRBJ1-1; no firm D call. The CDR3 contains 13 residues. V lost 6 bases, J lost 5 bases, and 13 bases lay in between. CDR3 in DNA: TGTGCCAGCAGCACAGTTGTGGAAACTGAAGCTTTCTTT. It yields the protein CASSTVVETEAFF.

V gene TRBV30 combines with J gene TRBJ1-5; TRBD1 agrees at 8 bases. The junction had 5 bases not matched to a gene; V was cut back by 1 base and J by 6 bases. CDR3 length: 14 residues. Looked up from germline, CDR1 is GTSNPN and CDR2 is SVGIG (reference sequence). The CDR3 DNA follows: TGTGCCTGGAGTGATCGGACAGGGACTCAGCCCCAGCATTTT. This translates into CAWSDRTGTQPQHF.

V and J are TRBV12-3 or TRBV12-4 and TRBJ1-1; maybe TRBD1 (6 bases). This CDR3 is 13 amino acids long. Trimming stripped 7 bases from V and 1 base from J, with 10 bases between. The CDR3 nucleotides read TGTGCCAGCACGACGACAGGGAACACTGAAGCTTTCTTT. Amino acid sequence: CASTTTGNTEAFF.

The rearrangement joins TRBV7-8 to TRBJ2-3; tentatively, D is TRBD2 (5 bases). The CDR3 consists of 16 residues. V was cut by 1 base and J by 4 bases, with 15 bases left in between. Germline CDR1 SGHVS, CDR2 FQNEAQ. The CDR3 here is CASSLGETRVSDTQYF. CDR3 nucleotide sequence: TGTGCCAGCAGCTTAGGGGAGACGAGAGTGTCAGATACGCAGTATTTT. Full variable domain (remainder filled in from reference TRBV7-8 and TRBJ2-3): GAGVSQSPRYKVAKRGQDVALRCDPISGHVSLFWYQQALGQGPEFLTYFQNEAQLDKSGLPSDRFFAERPEGSVSTLKIQRTQQEDSAVYLCASSLGETRVSDTQYFGPGTRLTVL.

The DNA for the CDR3 is TGTGCCAGCAGTTTAGGACCGCGGGACTATGGCTACACCTTC. It is translated as CASSLGPRDYGYTF. The rearrangement joins TRBV27 to TRBJ1-2; D uncertain. Germline CDR1 MNHEY, CDR2 SMNVEV (reference sequence). V gave up 2 bases and J gave up 3 bases, with 10 bases separating them. CDR3 size: 14 residues.

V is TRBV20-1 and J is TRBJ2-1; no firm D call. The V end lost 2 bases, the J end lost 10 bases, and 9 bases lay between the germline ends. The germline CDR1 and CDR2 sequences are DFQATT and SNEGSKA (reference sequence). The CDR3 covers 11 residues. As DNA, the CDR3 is TGCAGTGCTAGAAAGTCTCGGGAGCAGTTCTTC. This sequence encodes CSARKSREQFF.

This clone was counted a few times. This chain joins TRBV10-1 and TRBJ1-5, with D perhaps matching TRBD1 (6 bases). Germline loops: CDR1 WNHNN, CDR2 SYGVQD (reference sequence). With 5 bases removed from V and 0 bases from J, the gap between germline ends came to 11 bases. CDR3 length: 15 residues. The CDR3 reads CASSLDRFSNQPQHF. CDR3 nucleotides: TGCGCCAGCAGTTTGGACAGATTTAGCAATCAGCCCCAGCATTTT.

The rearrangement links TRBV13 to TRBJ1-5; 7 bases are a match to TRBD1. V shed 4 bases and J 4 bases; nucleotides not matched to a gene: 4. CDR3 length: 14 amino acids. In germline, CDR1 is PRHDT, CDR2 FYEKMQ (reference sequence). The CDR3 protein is CASSYGTVNQPQHF. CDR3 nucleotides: TGTGCCAGCAGCTACGGGACAGTTAATCAGCCCCAGCATTTT.

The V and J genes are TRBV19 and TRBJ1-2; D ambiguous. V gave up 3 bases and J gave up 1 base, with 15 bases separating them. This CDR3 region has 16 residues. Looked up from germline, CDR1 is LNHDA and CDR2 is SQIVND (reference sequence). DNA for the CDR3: TGTGCCAGTAGTATTAGGTCAGGTTCAGGTAACTATGGCTACACCTTC. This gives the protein CASSIRSGSGNYGYTF.

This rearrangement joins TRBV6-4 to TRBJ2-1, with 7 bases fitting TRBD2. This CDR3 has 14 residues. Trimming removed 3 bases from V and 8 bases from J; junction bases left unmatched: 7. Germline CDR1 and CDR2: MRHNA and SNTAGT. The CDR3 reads CASSDGGGSDEQFF. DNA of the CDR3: TGTGCCAGCAGTGATGGGGGGGGGTCCGATGAGCAGTTCTTC.

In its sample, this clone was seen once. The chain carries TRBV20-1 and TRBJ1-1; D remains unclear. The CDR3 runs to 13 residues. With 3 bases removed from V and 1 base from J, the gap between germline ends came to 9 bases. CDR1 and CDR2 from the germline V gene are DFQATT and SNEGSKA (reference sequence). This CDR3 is CSASSQANTEAFF. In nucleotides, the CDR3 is TGCAGTGCTAGTAGTCAGGCGAACACTGAAGCTTTCTTT.

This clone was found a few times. The CDR3 is CASSHSVGNTIYF. Written as DNA, the CDR3 is TGCGCCAGCAGCCACAGTGTTGGAAACACCATATATTTT. The rearrangement uses TRBV4-3 and TRBJ1-3; no definite D call. CDR1 is LGHNA and CDR2 is YSLEER in the germline V gene. V gave up 3 bases and J gave up 3 bases, with 6 bases separating them. This CDR3 spans 13 amino acids.

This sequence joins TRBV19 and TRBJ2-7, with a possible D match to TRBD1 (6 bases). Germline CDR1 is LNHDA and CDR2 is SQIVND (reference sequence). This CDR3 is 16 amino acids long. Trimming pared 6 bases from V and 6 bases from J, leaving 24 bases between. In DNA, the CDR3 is TGTGCCAGTAGGAGGTCCCTACAGGGTGGGCTTCTCGAGCAGTACTTC. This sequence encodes CASRRSLQGGLLEQYF.